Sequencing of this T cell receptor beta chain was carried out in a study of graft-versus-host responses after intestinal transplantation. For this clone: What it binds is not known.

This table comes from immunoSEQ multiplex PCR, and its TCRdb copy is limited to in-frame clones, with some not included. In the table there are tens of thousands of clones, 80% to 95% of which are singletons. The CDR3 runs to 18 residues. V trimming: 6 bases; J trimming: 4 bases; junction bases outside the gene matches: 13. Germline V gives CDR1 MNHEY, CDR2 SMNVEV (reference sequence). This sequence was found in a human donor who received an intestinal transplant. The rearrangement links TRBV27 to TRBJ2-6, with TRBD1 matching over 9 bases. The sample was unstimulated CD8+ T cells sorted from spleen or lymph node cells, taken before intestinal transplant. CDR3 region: CASRSTGQGMFGANVLTF. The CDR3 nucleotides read TGTGCCAGCAGATCCACCGGACAGGGGATGTTCGGGGCCAACGTCCTGACTTTC. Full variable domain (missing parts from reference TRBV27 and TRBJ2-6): EAQVTQNPRYLITVTGKKLTVTCSQNMNHEYMSWYRQDPGLGLRQIYYSMNVEVTDKGDVPEGYKVSRKEKRNFPLILESPSPNQTSLYFCASRSTGQGMFGANVLTFGAGSRLTVL.